Listed here is a single T cell receptor (beta chain). No antigen is known for it. At cycle 4 day 1, cycle 7 day 1, and baseline, blood was sampled. Trimming left V 4 bases short and J 3 bases short, with 5 bases between. The CDR3 covers 13 residues. CDR1 is SGHRS and CDR2 is YFSETQ in the germline V gene. These data originate in a study of OX40 agonist ivuxolimab in advanced cancers. Overall study: Participants, approximately 81% male, averaged around 60 years of age, ranging from about 23 to 90.

Generated by immunoSEQ multiplex PCR, the TCRdb table keeps only in-frame clones and is missing some. The table has 55,000 to 75,000 clones, roughly 88% seen once. Study-level findings and limits: Expanded clones were, on average, more numerous among CD8+ T cells than CD4+.

The J gene is TRBJ2-6, the V gene TRBV5-1; D is uncertain. This specimen was CD4+ or CD8+ T cells sorted from blood, taken in a trial of the OX40 agonist ivuxolimab. The sequence came from an adult with an advanced solid tumor such as melanoma, head and neck, liver or kidney cancer. CDR3 sequence reads: CASSQDGANVLTF. CDR3 in DNA: TGCGCCAGCAGCCAGGATGGGGCCAACGTCCTGACTTTC.